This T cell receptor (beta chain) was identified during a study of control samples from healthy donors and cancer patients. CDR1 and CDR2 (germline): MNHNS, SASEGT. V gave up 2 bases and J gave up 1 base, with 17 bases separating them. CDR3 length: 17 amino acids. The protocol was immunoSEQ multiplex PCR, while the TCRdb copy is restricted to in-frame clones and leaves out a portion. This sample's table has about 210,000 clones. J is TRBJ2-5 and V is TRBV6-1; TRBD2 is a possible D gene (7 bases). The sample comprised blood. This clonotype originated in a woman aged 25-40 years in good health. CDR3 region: CASSERLAGASQETQYF. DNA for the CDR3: TGTGCCAGCAGTGAAAGGCTGGCGGGGGCCTCCCAAGAGACCCAGTACTTC.